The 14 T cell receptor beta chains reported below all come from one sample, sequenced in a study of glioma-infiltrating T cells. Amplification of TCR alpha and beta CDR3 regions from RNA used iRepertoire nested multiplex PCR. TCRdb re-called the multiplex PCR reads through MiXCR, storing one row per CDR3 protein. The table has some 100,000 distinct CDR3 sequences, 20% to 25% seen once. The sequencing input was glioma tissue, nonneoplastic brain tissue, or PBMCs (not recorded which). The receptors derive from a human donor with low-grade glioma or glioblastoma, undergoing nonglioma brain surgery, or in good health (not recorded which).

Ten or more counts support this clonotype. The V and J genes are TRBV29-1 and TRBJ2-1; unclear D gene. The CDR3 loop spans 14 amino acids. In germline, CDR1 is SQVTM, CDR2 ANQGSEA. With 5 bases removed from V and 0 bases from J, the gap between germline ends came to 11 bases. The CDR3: CSVSDGSSYNEQFF. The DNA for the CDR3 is TGCAGCGTTTCGGACGGCAGCTCCTACAATGAGCAGTTCTTC.

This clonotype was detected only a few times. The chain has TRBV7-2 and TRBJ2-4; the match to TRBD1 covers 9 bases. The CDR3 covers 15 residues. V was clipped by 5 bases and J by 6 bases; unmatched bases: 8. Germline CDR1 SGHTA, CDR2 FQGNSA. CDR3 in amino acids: CASSQTAGQGNIQYF. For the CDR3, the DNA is TGTGCCAGCAGCCAAACTGCGGGACAGGGAAACATTCAGTACTTC.

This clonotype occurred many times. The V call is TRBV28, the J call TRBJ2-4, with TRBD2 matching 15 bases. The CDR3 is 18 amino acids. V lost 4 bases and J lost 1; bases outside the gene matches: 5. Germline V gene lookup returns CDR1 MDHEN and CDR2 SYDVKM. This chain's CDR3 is CASSWTSGRAMAKNIQYF. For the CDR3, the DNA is TGTGCCAGCAGTTGGACTAGCGGGAGGGCCATGGCCAAAAACATTCAGTACTTC.

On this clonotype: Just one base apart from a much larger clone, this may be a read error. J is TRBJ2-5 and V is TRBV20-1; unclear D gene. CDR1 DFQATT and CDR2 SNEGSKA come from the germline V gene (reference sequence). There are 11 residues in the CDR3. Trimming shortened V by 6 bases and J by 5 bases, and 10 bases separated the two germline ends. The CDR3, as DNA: TGCAGTGCACTTCGCAGCGAGACCCAGTACTTC. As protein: CSALRSETQYF.

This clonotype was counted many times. The CDR3 loop reads CASTPDRTNSYEQYF. CDR3 in DNA: TGCGCCAGCACGCCGGACAGGACAAACTCCTACGAGCAGTACTTC. The chain is built from TRBV4-3 and TRBJ2-7, with 7 bases matching TRBD1. V shed 7 bases, J shed 0 bases, and the junction held 9 bases outside the gene matches. This CDR3 is built from 15 residues. Germline values: CDR1 LGHNA, CDR2 YSLEER.

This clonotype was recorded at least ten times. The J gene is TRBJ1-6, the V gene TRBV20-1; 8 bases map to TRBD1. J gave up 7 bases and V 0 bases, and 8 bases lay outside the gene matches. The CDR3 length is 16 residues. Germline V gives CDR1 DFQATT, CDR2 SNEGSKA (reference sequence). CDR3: CSARDEGRGLNSPLHF. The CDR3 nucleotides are TGCAGTGCTAGAGATGAGGGCAGGGGGCTAAATTCACCCCTCCACTTT.

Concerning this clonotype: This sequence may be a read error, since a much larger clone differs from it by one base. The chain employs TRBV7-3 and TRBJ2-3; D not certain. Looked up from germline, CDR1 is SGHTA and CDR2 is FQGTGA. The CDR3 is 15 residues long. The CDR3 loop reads CASSLRPWRTDTQSF. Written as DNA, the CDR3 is TGTGCCAGCAGCTTAAGGCCATGGCGCACAGATACGCAGTCTTTT.

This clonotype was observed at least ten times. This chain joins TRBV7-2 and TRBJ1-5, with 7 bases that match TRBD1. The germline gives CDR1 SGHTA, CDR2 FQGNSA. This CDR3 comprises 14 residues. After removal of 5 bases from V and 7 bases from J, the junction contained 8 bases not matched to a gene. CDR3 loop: CASSRNRGGQPQHF. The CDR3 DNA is TGTGCCAGCAGCCGCAACAGGGGAGGGCAGCCCCAGCATTTT.

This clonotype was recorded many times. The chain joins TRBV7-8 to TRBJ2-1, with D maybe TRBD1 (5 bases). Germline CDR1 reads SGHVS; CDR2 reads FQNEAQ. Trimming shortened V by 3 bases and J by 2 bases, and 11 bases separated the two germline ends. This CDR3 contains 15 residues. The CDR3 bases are TGTGCCAGCAGCTTCGGTCAGGGTACCTACAATGAGCAGTTCTTC. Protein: CASSFGQGTYNEQFF.

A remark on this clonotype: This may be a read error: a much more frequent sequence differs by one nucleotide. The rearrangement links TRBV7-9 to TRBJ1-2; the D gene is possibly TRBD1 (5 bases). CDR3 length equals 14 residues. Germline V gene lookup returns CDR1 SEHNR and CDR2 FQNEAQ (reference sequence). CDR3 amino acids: CAISPSGTARGYTF. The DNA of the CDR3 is TGTGCCATCAGCCCATCCGGGACCGCTCGTGGCTACACCTTC.

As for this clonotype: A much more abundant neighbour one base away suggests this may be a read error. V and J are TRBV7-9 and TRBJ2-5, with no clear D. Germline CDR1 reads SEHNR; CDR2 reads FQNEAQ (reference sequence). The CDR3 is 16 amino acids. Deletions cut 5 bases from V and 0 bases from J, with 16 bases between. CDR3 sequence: CASSPPWNSYQETQYF. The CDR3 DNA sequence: TGTGCCAGCAGCCCGCCTTGGAATAGCTACCAAGAGACCCAGTACTTC.

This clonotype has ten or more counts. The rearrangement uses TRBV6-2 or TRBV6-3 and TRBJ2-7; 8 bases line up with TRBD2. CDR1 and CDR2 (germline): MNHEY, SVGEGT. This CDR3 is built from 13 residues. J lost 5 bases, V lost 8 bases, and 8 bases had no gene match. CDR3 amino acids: CASPGGPHDEQYF. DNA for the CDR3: TGTGCCAGCCCGGGAGGGCCGCACGACGAGCAGTACTTC.

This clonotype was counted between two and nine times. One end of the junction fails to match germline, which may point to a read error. The CDR3 nucleotides are TGTTCCAGTGCAGGGGGCACAGATACGCAGTATTTT. Translation gives CSSAGGTDTQYF. V and J are TRBV6-2 or TRBV6-3 and TRBJ2-3; perhaps TRBD1 as D (6 bases). Germline loops: CDR1 MNHEY, CDR2 SVGEGT. The CDR3 runs 12 residues.

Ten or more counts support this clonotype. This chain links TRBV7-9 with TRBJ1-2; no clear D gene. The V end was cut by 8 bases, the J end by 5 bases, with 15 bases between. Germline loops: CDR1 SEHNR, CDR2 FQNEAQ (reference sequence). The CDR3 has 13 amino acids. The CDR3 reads CASSPPARYGYTF. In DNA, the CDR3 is TGTGCCAGCTCCCCCCCGGCCCGATATGGCTACACCTTC. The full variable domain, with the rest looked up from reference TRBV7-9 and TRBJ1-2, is DTGVSQNPRHKITKRGQNVTFRCDPISEHNRLYWYRQTLGQGPEFLTYFQNEAQLEKSRLLSDRFSAERPKGSFSTLEIQRTEQGDSAMYLCASSPPARYGYTFGSGTRLTVV.